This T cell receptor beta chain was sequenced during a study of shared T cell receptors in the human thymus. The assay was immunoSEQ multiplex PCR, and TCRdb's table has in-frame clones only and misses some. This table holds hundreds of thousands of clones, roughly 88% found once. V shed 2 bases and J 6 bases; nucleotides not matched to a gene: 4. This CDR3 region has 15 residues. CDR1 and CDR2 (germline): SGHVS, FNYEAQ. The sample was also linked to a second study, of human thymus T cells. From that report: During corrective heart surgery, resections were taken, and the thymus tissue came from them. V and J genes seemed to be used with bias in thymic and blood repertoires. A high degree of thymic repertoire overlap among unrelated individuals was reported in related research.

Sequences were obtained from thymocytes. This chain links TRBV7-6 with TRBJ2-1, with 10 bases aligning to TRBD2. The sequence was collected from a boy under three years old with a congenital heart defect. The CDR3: CASSLSAGGPNEQFF. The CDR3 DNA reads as TGTGCCAGCAGCTTATCAGCGGGAGGGCCCAATGAGCAGTTCTTC.